This T cell receptor beta chain was observed in a study of response to subunit inactivated influenza vaccine. Study results and caveats: A suggestion made by the authors is that each seasonal influenza vaccination recruits few new T cells.

Note on this clonotype: Its matching antigen is unknown.

V was pared by 7 bases and J by 6 bases, with 12 bases of the junction left unmatched. In germline, CDR1 is SNHLY, CDR2 FYNNEI. CDR3 length equals 15 residues. TCRdb re-analysed the RT-PCR reads in MiXCR, keeping a single row per CDR3 protein. Among a few hundred thousand distinct CDR3 sequences listed, roughly 20% were seen once. The sample in question was PBMCs from blood, obtained less than 22 months after vaccination. The chain links TRBV2 to TRBJ2-5; 9 positions agree with TRBD1. The TCR sequence derives from a man between 45 and 75 years old who received an inactivated influenza vaccine. The CDR3 region has the DNA TGTGCCAGCACTACGGACAGGGGAGTACCGAAGACCCAGTACTTC. Translating it yields CASTTDRGVPKTQYF.